This is a list of T cell receptor beta chains from one sample in a study of control samples from healthy donors and cancer patients. The repertoire was sequenced with immunoSEQ multiplex PCR; TCRdb's copy has only in-frame clones and lacks some. The data hold almost 90,000 clones, with over 65% observed a single time. The specimen was blood. The receptors come from a woman between 35 and 50 years old in good health. Both conserved end residues are part of each CDR3. Not all rows give a size; the values are once, few, many and, for expanded clones, a class.

V	size	J	CDR3
TRBV7-2	-	TRBJ2-5	CASSLGGSHQETQYF
TRBV7-8	-	TRBJ1-4	CASSSPRDRGKLFF
TRBV6-2/TRBV6-3	-	TRBJ1-2	CASSYLRQSPNYGYTF
TRBV6-5	-	TRBJ2-2	CASTWGLHGELFF
TRBV29-1	-	TRBJ1-1	CSSRGRSTEAFF
TRBV12-3/TRBV12-4	-	TRBJ1-2	CASSLRDGYTF
TRBV2	-	TRBJ2-5	CASRGGRGRETQYF
TRBV7-9	-	TRBJ2-3	CASSSDRLSGDTQYF
TRBV9	-	TRBJ2-2	CASSPRVGAPHTGELFF
TRBV7-9	-	TRBJ1-3	CASSNSTGLSGNTIYF
TRBV27	few	TRBJ1-6	CASSNRQGGNSPLHF
TRBV4-1	-	TRBJ2-5	CASSPGTSGGAGYQETQYF
TRBV9	few	TRBJ1-1	CASSDLLEGSGTEAFF
TRBV9	-	TRBJ2-2	CASSVVGTNTGELFF
TRBV3-1/TRBV3-2	once	TRBJ1-5	CASSQAGGQPQHF
TRBV10-1	-	TRBJ2-1	CASKGDSYNEQFF
TRBV15	few	TRBJ1-5	CATSSGRRQPQHF
TRBV5-6	few	TRBJ1-2	CASSLLEVRGYTF
TRBV19	-	TRBJ1-1	CASSISGTNTEAFF
TRBV6-2/TRBV6-3	-	TRBJ1-5	CASSYSIRQTYQPQHF
TRBV7-2	-	TRBJ1-1	CASSLRGALGMNTEAFF
TRBV30	-	TRBJ1-2	CAWSKWGDGYTF
TRBV7-7	-	TRBJ2-5	CASSPGGSSAETQYF
TRBV5-8	once	TRBJ2-7	CASSLGQGNEQYF
TRBV2	-	TRBJ2-5	CASISNSQETQYF
TRBV25-1	-	TRBJ1-2	CASSGTGGGYGYTF
TRBV12-3/TRBV12-4	-	TRBJ1-5	CASSFSWGQPQHF
TRBV29-1	-	TRBJ1-1	CSVPKGSLAETEAFF
TRBV5-8	-	TRBJ2-5	CASSPFGAGTQETQYF
TRBV27	-	TRBJ2-7	CASSLRWGGYEQYF
TRBV6-5	-	TRBJ2-7	CASSYRQGANSYEQYF
TRBV20-1	-	TRBJ1-1	CSARRHVEAFF
TRBV19	-	TRBJ1-3	CASSSRGLDSGNTIYF
TRBV5-1	-	TRBJ1-1	CASSFDNLNTEAFF
TRBV4-3	-	TRBJ1-4	CASRGGRATNEKLFF
TRBV29-1	once	TRBJ1-2	CSVGLNRGRFYGYTF
TRBV5-1	-	TRBJ1-1	CASSKYASENTEAFF
TRBV6-2/TRBV6-3	-	TRBJ2-3	CASSFSSADTQYF
TRBV5-4	-	TRBJ1-6	CASSGGPHSPLHF
TRBV10-3	-	TRBJ2-1	CAISVTGRDEQFF
TRBV7-2	once	TRBJ2-7	CASSLARAEPEQYF
TRBV9	-	TRBJ2-3	CASSARTSSTDTQYF
TRBV7-9	-	TRBJ1-2	CASSLSTGNYGYTF
TRBV19	-	TRBJ1-2	CASSRTGYFNYGYTF